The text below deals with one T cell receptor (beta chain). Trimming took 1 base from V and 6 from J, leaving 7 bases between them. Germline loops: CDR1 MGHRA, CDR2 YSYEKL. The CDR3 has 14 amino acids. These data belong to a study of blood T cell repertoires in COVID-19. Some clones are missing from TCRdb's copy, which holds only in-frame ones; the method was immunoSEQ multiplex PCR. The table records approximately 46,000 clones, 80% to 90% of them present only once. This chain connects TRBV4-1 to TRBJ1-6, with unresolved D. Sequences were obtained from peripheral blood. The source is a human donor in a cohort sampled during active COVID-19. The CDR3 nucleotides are TGCGCCAGCAGCCAAGTAATGAGTAATTCACCCCTCCACTTT. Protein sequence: CASSQVMSNSPLHF.